This T cell receptor beta chain was sequenced in a study of PD-L1 blockade in urothelial cancer. About the research overall: Dosed intravenously at 1,200 mg every 3 weeks, atezolizumab was initiated by patients around 2014. Blood underwent analysis 3 weeks (second dose) and 6 weeks after treatment began. General study points: Greater 3-week expansion of tumor-associated blood clones was recorded for durable-benefit patients.

Samples spanned pretreatment and treatment, with 1 to 8 time points per patient. The assay was immunoSEQ multiplex PCR, and TCRdb's table has in-frame clones only and misses some. The sample records 40,000 to 55,000 clones, approximately 80% being singletons. Germline-derived CDR1 and CDR2 are LNHNV and YYDKDF (reference sequence). The V end lost 0 bases, the J end lost 9 bases, and 15 bases lay between the germline ends. The CDR3 totals 15 residues. On this clone itself: As yet, its antigen is unknown.

Sample: PBMCs, taken around atezolizumab (anti-PD-L1) treatment. This TCR was sampled from a man between 35 and 55 years old with urothelial cancer. This rearrangement joins TRBV15 to TRBJ1-3; D gene uncertain. DNA for the CDR3: TGTGCCACCAGCAGAGATCGCGCAGGCGGGAGCACCATATATTTT. Amino acid sequence: CATSRDRAGGSTIYF.